A selection of T cell receptor beta chains follows, all from one sample in a study of blood T cells in healthy people across ages. TCRdb used MiXCR to reprocess the 5' RACE reads, holding one entry per CDR3 protein. The repertoire holds approximately 1.5 million distinct CDR3 sequences, with 35% to 45% as singletons. Sequencing input: blood. Receptor source: a woman between 18 and 29 years old in good health. Both conserved end residues are part of each CDR3. Each record gives: clone size, V gene, D gene, J gene, CDR3 protein, CDR3 DNA. The D gene is left open where the match is weak. Some rows mark clone size as missing; the rest say once, few, many or name a class of expanded clone.

clone size: .; V gene: TRBV6-5; D gene: .; J gene: TRBJ1-2; CDR3 protein: CASSKQGSGHDYTF; CDR3 DNA: TGTGCCAGCAGTAAGCAGGGGTCGGGCCATGACTACACCTTC
clone size: few; V gene: TRBV3-1; D gene: .; J gene: TRBJ2-3; CDR3 protein: CASSRSASTDTQYF; CDR3 DNA: TGTGCCAGCAGCCGGAGTGCTAGCACAGATACGCAGTATTTT
clone size: .; V gene: TRBV20-1; D gene: .; J gene: TRBJ2-7; CDR3 protein: CSAVRVTEQYF; CDR3 DNA: TGCAGTGCAGTCAGGGTGACTGAGCAGTACTTC
clone size: few; V gene: TRBV19; D gene: .; J gene: TRBJ1-2; CDR3 protein: CASSIVTGIEDYGYTF; CDR3 DNA: TGTGCCAGTAGTATAGTAACGGGGATCGAGGACTATGGCTACACCTTC
clone size: .; V gene: TRBV20-1; D gene: .; J gene: TRBJ2-7; CDR3 protein: CSARTLSSYEQYF; CDR3 DNA: TGCAGTGCGCGGACTCTTAGCTCCTACGAGCAGTACTTC
clone size: .; V gene: TRBV28; D gene: .; J gene: TRBJ2-1; CDR3 protein: CASFNNEQFF; CDR3 DNA: TGTGCCAGCTTTAACAATGAGCAGTTCTTC
clone size: .; V gene: TRBV5-6; D gene: TRBD2; J gene: TRBJ2-5; CDR3 protein: CASSLEIGLAGGEKQETQYF; CDR3 DNA: TGTGCCAGCAGCTTGGAAATAGGACTAGCGGGGGGGGAAAAACAAGAGACCCAGTACTTC
clone size: .; V gene: TRBV7-6; D gene: .; J gene: TRBJ1-2; CDR3 protein: CASRSGQDYGYTF; CDR3 DNA: TGTGCCAGCAGGTCGGGGCAGGACTATGGCTACACCTTC
clone size: .; V gene: TRBV29-1; D gene: .; J gene: TRBJ1-1; CDR3 protein: CSVFGQLNTEAFF; CDR3 DNA: TGCAGCGTTTTTGGACAGCTGAACACTGAAGCTTTCTTT
clone size: .; V gene: TRBV4-2; D gene: TRBD2; J gene: TRBJ2-1; CDR3 protein: CASSQVGGLAGVSFF; CDR3 DNA: TGTGCCAGCAGCCAAGTAGGGGGACTAGCGGGAGTCTCGTTCTTC
clone size: .; V gene: TRBV4-2; D gene: .; J gene: TRBJ2-1; CDR3 protein: CASSQDMSSYNEQFF; CDR3 DNA: TGTGCCAGCAGCCAAGATATGTCCTCCTACAATGAGCAGTTCTTC
clone size: .; V gene: TRBV7-2; D gene: .; J gene: TRBJ1-5; CDR3 protein: CVSSLEEVQPQHF; CDR3 DNA: TGTGTCAGCAGCTTAGAGGAGGTTCAGCCCCAGCATTTT
clone size: .; V gene: TRBV12-3/TRBV12-4; D gene: .; J gene: TRBJ1-4; CDR3 protein: CASSLQAMRGKLFF; CDR3 DNA: TGTGCCAGCAGTTTACAGGCTATGCGGGGAAAACTGTTTTTT
clone size: .; V gene: TRBV11-2; D gene: .; J gene: TRBJ1-5; CDR3 protein: CASSSDRRQPQHF; CDR3 DNA: TGTGCCAGCAGCTCGGACAGACGGCAGCCCCAGCATTTT
clone size: .; V gene: TRBV28; D gene: TRBD1; J gene: TRBJ1-6; CDR3 protein: CASSFRKQGPKSPLHF; CDR3 DNA: TGTGCCAGCAGTTTTAGGAAACAGGGGCCCAAGTCACCCCTCCACTTT
clone size: .; V gene: TRBV6-2/TRBV6-3; D gene: TRBD1; J gene: TRBJ2-6; CDR3 protein: CASSWGQIRKANVLTF; CDR3 DNA: TGTGCCAGCAGTTGGGGACAGATTCGGAAGGCCAACGTCCTGACTTTC
clone size: .; V gene: TRBV7-9; D gene: .; J gene: TRBJ2-7; CDR3 protein: CARWEHSYEQYF; CDR3 DNA: TGTGCCCGGTGGGAACACTCCTACGAGCAGTACTTC
clone size: .; V gene: TRBV6-2/TRBV6-3; D gene: TRBD1; J gene: TRBJ1-5; CDR3 protein: CASSYPLGTGSSNQPQHF; CDR3 DNA: TGTGCCAGCAGTTACCCCCTCGGGACAGGAAGTTCGAATCAGCCCCAGCATTTT
clone size: few; V gene: TRBV6-5; D gene: .; J gene: TRBJ1-6; CDR3 protein: CASSYQGSSYNSPLHF; CDR3 DNA: TGTGCCAGCAGTTACCAGGGCAGCTCCTATAATTCACCCCTCCACTTT
clone size: .; V gene: TRBV10-3; D gene: .; J gene: TRBJ2-1; CDR3 protein: CAISGTFYDEQFF; CDR3 DNA: TGTGCCATCAGTGGGACTTTTTACGATGAGCAGTTCTTC
clone size: .; V gene: TRBV27; D gene: .; J gene: TRBJ1-2; CDR3 protein: CASSSPTGNDTF; CDR3 DNA: TGTGCCAGCAGTTCTCCCACCGGGAACGACACCTTC
clone size: .; V gene: TRBV6-2/TRBV6-3; D gene: .; J gene: TRBJ1-2; CDR3 protein: CASGDPPVFSGGYTF; CDR3 DNA: TGTGCCAGCGGCGATCCCCCCGTCTTCTCAGGGGGCTACACCTTC
clone size: few; V gene: TRBV4-3; D gene: .; J gene: TRBJ2-7; CDR3 protein: CASSQDSVSYEQYF; CDR3 DNA: TGCGCCAGCAGCCAAGATTCGGTCTCCTACGAGCAGTACTTC
clone size: many; V gene: TRBV7-9; D gene: .; J gene: TRBJ2-1; CDR3 protein: CASSLQVNEQFF; CDR3 DNA: TGTGCCAGCAGCTTACAGGTCAATGAGCAGTTCTTC
clone size: .; V gene: TRBV7-9; D gene: TRBD1; J gene: TRBJ2-3; CDR3 protein: CASRPTGSDTQYF; CDR3 DNA: TGTGCCAGCAGACCGACAGGGTCAGATACGCAGTATTTT
clone size: .; V gene: TRBV4-1; D gene: TRBD1; J gene: TRBJ1-1; CDR3 protein: CASSLSGGADTEAFF; CDR3 DNA: TGCGCCAGCAGCCTTTCAGGGGGCGCTGACACTGAAGCTTTCTTT
clone size: .; V gene: TRBV7-9; D gene: .; J gene: TRBJ2-2; CDR3 protein: CASGGRTNTGELFF; CDR3 DNA: TGTGCCAGTGGGGGACGGACGAACACCGGGGAGCTGTTTTTT
clone size: few; V gene: TRBV9; D gene: .; J gene: TRBJ1-6; CDR3 protein: CASSVGDGRGNSPLHF; CDR3 DNA: TGTGCCAGCAGCGTAGGTGACGGACGTGGAAATTCACCCCTCCACTTT
clone size: few; V gene: TRBV25-1; D gene: TRBD2; J gene: TRBJ2-1; CDR3 protein: CASSLAGSINEQFF; CDR3 DNA: TGTGCCAGCAGCCTAGCGGGATCTATCAATGAGCAGTTCTTC
clone size: .; V gene: TRBV25-1; D gene: .; J gene: TRBJ1-6; CDR3 protein: CASSQFSGEDNSPLHF; CDR3 DNA: TGTGCCAGCAGCCAATTTTCGGGAGAAGATAATTCACCCCTCCACTTT
clone size: few; V gene: TRBV5-1; D gene: TRBD1; J gene: TRBJ2-3; CDR3 protein: CASSSSGTAKGTTDTQYF; CDR3 DNA: TGCGCCAGCAGCTCCTCCGGGACAGCAAAAGGGACAACAGATACGCAGTATTTT
clone size: few; V gene: TRBV7-9; D gene: .; J gene: TRBJ2-7; CDR3 protein: CGVGPMHNEQYF; CDR3 DNA: TGTGGAGTAGGGCCAATGCACAATGAGCAGTACTTC
clone size: few; V gene: TRBV27; D gene: .; J gene: TRBJ2-3; CDR3 protein: CASGLPGVTDTQYF; CDR3 DNA: TGTGCCAGCGGGCTCCCCGGGGTCACAGATACGCAGTATTTT
clone size: .; V gene: TRBV20-1; D gene: TRBD1; J gene: TRBJ2-7; CDR3 protein: CSARPTGKDYEQYF; CDR3 DNA: TGCAGTGCTAGGCCGACAGGGAAGGACTACGAGCAGTACTTC
clone size: few; V gene: TRBV12-3/TRBV12-4; D gene: .; J gene: TRBJ1-6; CDR3 protein: CASSSQGYNSPLHF; CDR3 DNA: TGTGCCAGCAGCTCACAGGGCTATAATTCACCCCTCCACTTT
clone size: .; V gene: TRBV28; D gene: .; J gene: TRBJ1-2; CDR3 protein: CASRMNGAYGYTF; CDR3 DNA: TGTGCCAGCAGGATGAACGGGGCCTATGGCTACACCTTC
clone size: .; V gene: TRBV14; D gene: .; J gene: TRBJ1-1; CDR3 protein: CASNSGRAEAFF; CDR3 DNA: TGTGCCAGCAACAGCGGACGGGCTGAAGCTTTCTTT
clone size: few; V gene: TRBV7-9; D gene: .; J gene: TRBJ1-1; CDR3 protein: CASSLEYWQGEAFF; CDR3 DNA: TGTGCCAGCAGCTTAGAGTACTGGCAAGGGGAAGCTTTCTTT
clone size: once; V gene: TRBV9; D gene: TRBD1; J gene: TRBJ2-1; CDR3 protein: CASSVSQGGHNEQFF; CDR3 DNA: TGTGCCAGCAGCGTTTCCCAAGGGGGCCACAATGAGCAGTTCTTC
clone size: .; V gene: TRBV6-1; D gene: TRBD2; J gene: TRBJ2-7; CDR3 protein: CASRPILAGPWYEQYF; CDR3 DNA: TGTGCCAGCAGGCCAATACTAGCGGGGCCCTGGTACGAGCAGTACTTC
clone size: few; V gene: TRBV29-1; D gene: TRBD1; J gene: TRBJ1-1; CDR3 protein: CSVEGRQGARTEAFF; CDR3 DNA: TGCAGCGTTGAAGGAAGACAGGGGGCGAGAACTGAAGCTTTCTTT
clone size: .; V gene: TRBV6-5; D gene: .; J gene: TRBJ1-4; CDR3 protein: CASSYRQGREKLFF; CDR3 DNA: TGTGCCAGCAGTTATCGGCAGGGGCGTGAAAAACTGTTTTTT
clone size: .; V gene: TRBV28; D gene: .; J gene: TRBJ2-1; CDR3 protein: CASRKETVYNEQFF; CDR3 DNA: TGTGCCAGCAGAAAGGAGACAGTCTACAATGAGCAGTTCTTC
clone size: .; V gene: TRBV12-3/TRBV12-4; D gene: .; J gene: TRBJ1-4; CDR3 protein: CASSWGGVNEKLFF; CDR3 DNA: TGTGCCAGCAGTTGGGGGGGGGTTAATGAAAAACTGTTTTTT
clone size: .; V gene: TRBV29-1; D gene: .; J gene: TRBJ2-3; CDR3 protein: CSVDGTDTQYF; CDR3 DNA: TGCAGCGTGGACGGCACAGATACGCAGTATTTT
clone size: few; V gene: TRBV11-2; D gene: TRBD2; J gene: TRBJ2-7; CDR3 protein: CASSLGAGLSYNEQYF; CDR3 DNA: TGTGCCAGCAGCTTAGGAGCGGGACTCTCCTACAATGAGCAGTACTTC
clone size: few; V gene: TRBV9; D gene: .; J gene: TRBJ2-6; CDR3 protein: CASSYSLLDSGANVLTF; CDR3 DNA: TGTGCCAGCAGCTATTCCCTCTTGGACTCTGGGGCCAACGTCCTGACTTTC
clone size: .; V gene: TRBV28; D gene: TRBD2; J gene: TRBJ2-7; CDR3 protein: CATQRLAAYNEQYF; CDR3 DNA: TGTGCCACCCAGCGCCTAGCGGCTTACAATGAGCAGTACTTC
clone size: few; V gene: TRBV2; D gene: TRBD1; J gene: TRBJ2-1; CDR3 protein: CASSAGQGIDEQFF; CDR3 DNA: TGTGCCAGCAGCGCAGGACAGGGGATAGATGAGCAGTTCTTC
clone size: .; V gene: TRBV2; D gene: .; J gene: TRBJ1-2; CDR3 protein: CASSDGWGTRPIHGYTF; CDR3 DNA: TGTGCCAGCAGTGATGGATGGGGGACACGACCTATTCACGGCTACACCTTC